This passage covers 2 T cell receptor delta chains from one sample sequenced in a study of gamma-delta T cells after stem cell transplantation. TCRdb re-processed the RT-PCR reads via CATT. This table holds approximately 6,500 delta-chain clones, about 23% found once. Sequenced material: gamma-delta T cells. These receptors all come from a human donor. It is not recorded whose cells these are; they may come from a transplant donor.

This clone was seen more than once but under ten times. V gene TRDV2 combines with J gene TRDJ1, with 8 bases fitting TRDD3. The V gene end was trimmed by 3 bases and the J gene end by 2 bases; junction bases not matched to a gene: 13. Germline assignment: CDR1 GEAIGNYY and CDR2 EKD. CDR3 length: 17 residues. CDR3 protein: CACDPLTGGRLTDKLIF. The CDR3 DNA is TGTGCCTGTGACCCTCTTACTGGGGGCCGTCTTACCGATAAACTCATCTTT.

In its sample, this clone was seen a few times. The DNA is omitted, as the CDR3 cannot be located on it reliably, and the CDR3 follows TCRdb's listing. The chain couples TRDV1 to TRDJ1; the listed D gene, TRDD3, was not tested against the DNA. 19 amino acids form the CDR3, both terminal residues included. Germline V gene sequence: CDR1 TSWWSYY, CDR2 QGS. CDR3: CALGEPIKPWGFLPLGLIF.